Detailed here is one T cell receptor (beta chain). Antigen specificity is unknown. The data belong to a study of identical twins. The authors used template switching to add a universal primer site and gave cDNA unique molecular identifiers. TCRdb reprocessed the 5' RACE reads with MiXCR, giving one entry per CDR3 protein. The sample holds around 690,000 distinct CDR3 sequences; less than 25% are singletons and the top ten take over 4%. Whole-study findings and limits: Model-predicted out-of-frame TCR alpha sharing fell below observed values in monozygotic twins.

This CDR3 region has 13 residues. The sample was also linked to a second study, of T cells expressing NK-cell markers. That work contributes: All TCR beta repertoires analysed originated from sorted CD3+CD56+NKG2C+, CD3+CD56+NKG2C- and CD3+CD56-NKG2C+ T cells. Out of eight donors sequenced, seven tested HCMV-seropositive and the remaining one seronegative.

The receptor comes from a woman under 30 in good health. The sample was PBMCs. The rearrangement uses TRBV3-2 and TRBJ2-3. TRBV3-2 counts as a pseudogene. In DNA, the CDR3 is TGTGCCAGCAGGGTGGCTAGCACAGATACGCAGTATTTT. As protein: CASRVASTDTQYF.